The clone carrying this TCR beta chain was recorded many times. The antigen remains undetermined. Trimming took 0 bases from V and 6 from J, leaving 3 bases between them. The CDR3 covers 12 residues. CDR1 and CDR2 from the germline V gene are SGHTA and FQGNSA. These data come from a study of molecular identifiers for immune sequencing clone quantification. General observations from the study: Among effectors, clones above 20 RNA copies held over 99% of molecules; among naive cells, under 1%.

One entry per CDR3 protein, called by TCRdb with MiXCR from the PCR reads. The sample contains a few hundred thousand distinct CDR3 sequences, 24% of which appear only once. This clonotype was sampled from a human donor in good health. Some libraries in this study had Jurkat cell RNA spiked in. The gene calls are TRBV7-2 and TRBJ1-5; no reliable D call. The specimen sequenced was naive CD8+ T cells from blood, with Jurkat cell RNA spiked in. Subset noted: FACS-sorted CD8+CD4-CCR7+CD45RA+ naive T cells. CDR3 amino acids: CASSLASQPQHF. Here the CDR3 DNA reads TGTGCCAGCAGCTTAGCGAGTCAGCCCCAGCATTTT.